The sequence of this TCR beta chain was determined in a study of blood T cell repertoires in COVID-19. Sequencing was performed with immunoSEQ multiplex PCR; in TCRdb, only in-frame clones are kept and a portion is missing. The table shows over 200,000 clones, with roughly four fifths occurring only once. Per the germline V gene, CDR1 is SEHNR and CDR2 is FQNEAQ (reference sequence). The V gene lost 3 bases and the J gene lost 7 bases, with 15 bases spanning the gap. This CDR3 region has 15 residues. Sequenced: peripheral blood. The chain is built from TRBV7-9 and TRBJ1-4; D is possibly TRBD1 (5 bases). The TCR comes from a woman aged 40 to 50 with acute or convalescent COVID-19. DNA of the CDR3: TGTGCCAGCAGCTTCGACAGTGACCACGGTGAAAAACTGTTTTTT. Protein: CASSFDSDHGEKLFF.